This T cell receptor beta chain was captured by sequencing in a study of cytomegalovirus exposure and HLA in healthy donors (dated by TCRdb to 2016 to 2017). Background on the whole study: An earlier analysis of 587 of the donors reported roughly 270 Gb of sequence data and some 100 million unique TCR beta sequences from roughly 180 million T cells. An early release that covered approximately 600 HLA-typed donors contained approximately 300 gigabases of sequencing data and 80 million or so unique TCR sequences. Among the roughly 390 genotyped donors, approximately 77% belonged to the genetic ancestry cluster associated with self-reported Caucasian donors. The aim of the study was to test whether cataloging public T cell receptors could identify signatures of past pathogen exposure. The study used immunosequencing to profile the T cell repertoires of 600 to 850 subjects and linked those repertoires to cytomegalovirus serostatus. Besides the first cohort of approximately 670 subjects, a separate validation cohort made up of roughly 120 different subjects was used. To predict cytomegalovirus infection status, the study combined high-throughput TCR immunosequencing, statistical association of individual TCRs with disease status, and machine learning. In a later analysis, previously published TCR beta repertoires from 666 donors were re-analyzed and high-resolution HLA genotyping was added so that TCR occurrence patterns could be studied. In the later analysis, no new phenotypic data were used to find candidate immune exposures; instead, reliance was placed on TCR beta sequences and their occurrence across donors. To decide whether each TCR beta V gene segment behaved as functional or pseudogenic, an earlier analysis of nearly 600 of the donors relied on high-throughput TCR beta sequencing. Alongside the repertoire data, information on donor age, sex, ethnicity and CMV serostatus was compiled. A later genetic analysis used genome-wide SNP genotypes for about 65% of the 666 donors, treating that subset as a discovery cohort. Every repertoire in the discovery cohort had been generated on one and the same sequencing platform. HLA typing covered class I and class II loci at four-digit resolution. The number of donors typed differed by locus, with roughly 620-640 for A, B, C, DRB1 and DQB1, roughly 550 for DQA1, 606 for DPA1, and roughly 450 for DPB1. Because of strong linkage in the cohort, 4 to 6 DR-DQ haplotypes were treated as single units for association and clustering. On average, roughly 250,000 unique TCR beta nucleotide sequences were sequenced per donor among more than 350 genotyped donors of the cohort, with roughly 18% of those sequences being non-productive. Results and caveats for the whole study, not just this receptor: In vitro tests confirmed that three of the cytomegalovirus-associated TCR beta chains recognize cytomegalovirus antigens. The classifier was reported to diagnose cytomegalovirus status with high specificity and sensitivity in both the original and validation cohorts. The study gave a list of under 200 TCR beta chains associated with cytomegalovirus. A later analysis reported that several top co-occurrence clusters appeared linked to parvovirus B19, influenza, CMV and Epstein-Barr virus. Because the 87-base-pair reads could not distinguish some IMGT-functional V segments, including TRBV6-2 and TRBV6-3, those segments were excluded. Linkage disequilibrium might explain the correlated functional status among segregating V segments, but an unknown experimental factor could not be excluded. A further reported finding was that TCR beta sequences accurately predicted the HLA-A and HLA-B alleles for most subjects in the first cohort. The cohort was sequenced for TCR beta chains only, and without alpha or paired-chain data the features that could be detected were limited. In a later analysis, the rate of TCR association differed among HLA loci, with DRB1 alleles having the most associated TCRs and HLA-C alleles having the fewest. Most TCR sequences were seen in very few donors, while some public TCRs were found in many individuals. The authors suggested that the approach could potentially be generalized to other disease states and immunological phenotypes. Because counts were too low, 15 to 20 rarely observed V segments, including chromosome 9 orphons, were excluded from the earlier analysis of some 590 of the donors. CMV serostatus was the only immune exposure information available for the cohort. The sequencing pipeline was judged likely to have produced a cluster of highly shared sequence variants as a technical artifact. Most CMV-associated TCR beta chains appeared to be HLA-restricted in a later analysis, and the HLA associations seemed to be driven largely by CMV exposure. At a false discovery rate of 0.05, a later analysis linked some 17,000 TCR beta sequences to specific HLA alleles. When HLA alleles, especially DR and DQ, strongly co-occurred, TCR associations were difficult to assign to individual alleles. A later genetic analysis associated a missense DCLRE1C variant with V-gene and J-gene trimming of TCR beta chains, and an independent cohort replicated the association. Because some donors lacked HLA typing at each locus, the association tests relied only on the typed subset. In a later genetic analysis, fewer N-insertions in productive TCRs were reported among donors in an Asian-associated ancestry cluster than the 666-donor mean. In an earlier analysis of roughly 560 of the donors, most TCR beta V segments were observed in productive rearrangements about 90% or about 30% of the time, broadly matching IMGT annotations. A later analysis found that HLA-associated TCR beta chains were more clonally expanded and had lower generation probabilities than equally common non-associated chains. The presence/absence analyses assumed that sequencing depth was roughly uniform across donors, and that assumption may not be true.

The cohort comprised several hundred healthy bone marrow donors. Cohort members were all nominally healthy when sampled, although unrecorded immune exposures were likely present. The donor tested CMV seropositive and was one of the 289 seropositive cohort members. Each donor provided a peripheral blood sample, and peripheral blood mononuclear cells were used for TCR beta sequencing. The Qiagen DNeasy Blood Extraction Kit was used to extract genomic DNA from the blood cell samples. Based on the germline V gene, the CDR1 and CDR2 sequences are WSHSY and SAAADI. Trimming removed 7 bases from V and 2 bases from J; the gene matches leave 5 bases unexplained. The CDR3 holds 14 amino acids from the cysteine to the phenylalanine. The only DNA kept is the CDR3, 42 bases in frame from the first base. As to this clone: Which antigen it targets is not known. No base quality information exists; no much larger clone differs at one position.

Library preparation employed the immunoSEQ multiplex PCR assay. For the multiplex PCR, a mixture combining 60 forward primers for TCR Vbeta segments and 13 reverse primers for TCR Jbeta segments was used. The CDR3 region of rearranged TCR beta genes was amplified from genomic DNA with a multiplex PCR assay. Amplified TCR beta libraries were sequenced as 87-base-pair reads on the Illumina HiSeq System. As for the authors' bioinformatics: A later analysis counted about 80 million unique TCR beta chains across the 600 to 850 repertoires, and 10 million to 11 million of these chains were shared by at least two donors. Raw reads were error-corrected and collapsed into unique sequences with a nearest-neighbor algorithm that merged closely related sequences to remove PCR and sequencing errors. CDR3 sequences were aligned to IMGT reference sequences to assign V, D and J gene segments. For a sequence to be retained, at least a six-nucleotide match to both a V gene segment and a J gene segment was required. A rearrangement was called productive if the CDR3 had no stop codons and remained in frame with V and J, and every other rearrangement was called non-productive. Following IMGT convention, CDR3 was defined as the stretch from the second conserved V-encoded cysteine to the conserved J-encoded phenylalanine. Sequences without an unambiguous match to a single V gene segment were excluded from the earlier analysis of several hundred of the donors. An earlier analysis of a few hundred of the donors classified V segments as functional when productive rearrangements were above 56.7% and as segregating when the standard deviation between donors was above 5%. A statistical classification framework was built to diagnose cytomegalovirus status from the catalog of TCR beta chain sequences. In a later analysis, V and J genes were assigned by comparing TCR nucleotide sequences against IMGT/GENE-DB human TR gene sequences. A later analysis assigned CDR3 sequences and most-parsimonious VDJ recombination scenarios with the TCRdist pipeline. In a later analysis, each TCR beta chain was defined by its CDR3 amino acid sequence together with its V-gene family, and reads lacking a unique V-gene family were excluded. A later analysis removed 592 highly shared, low-generation-probability nucleotide sequences to deal with suspected cross-contamination and a sequencing artifact. A later analysis calculated a clonal expansion index for each public chain from normalized within-repertoire ranks of inferred template counts. In a later analysis, generation probabilities were computed with a VDJ recombination model fitted to out-of-frame rearrangements, and the resulting probabilities were checked against IGoR. In a later analysis, hypergeometric tests were used to score TCR-TCR, TCR-HLA and TCR-CMV co-occurrence, with a repertoire-size bias correction applied to TCR pairs. False discovery rates were estimated in a later analysis by permuting HLA or CMV assignments 20 times. In a later analysis, co-occurring TCRs were grouped using DBSCAN, with TCRdist sequence similarity added in when clustering inside HLA-allele-positive subsets. Repertoires with fewer than 30,000 or more than 120,000 public chains were left out of co-occurrence clustering, as were a few repertoires with anomalous nucleotide sharing. Sourced from immuneACCESS, this table was stored by TCRdb with only in-frame sequences that have V and J called. A share of the clones is absent; for the studies checked, an unresolved V gene accounts for under half, and the remainder has no known explanation. That table furnishes V, J and clone size, whereas the DNA furnished D and trimming. The sample has around 180,000 clones on record, 70% to 85% of them singletons. Jointly, the top ten make up approximately 1.5% of the sample.

Rearrangement joined TRBV10-2 to TRBJ2-5; 9 central nucleotides agree with TRBD1. This sequence was found in a woman in her twenties or thirties in good health and CMV-seropositive. Sequencing input: PBMCs. The CDR3 sequence is CASTPGTGQETQYF. The DNA is TGCGCCAGCACCCCCGGGACAGGGCAAGAGACCCAGTACTTC.